This is a list of T cell receptor beta chains from one sample in a study of shared clonotypes between healthy human individuals. TCRdb keeps only in-frame clones here, not all; method: immunoSEQ multiplex PCR. Altogether 1.5 million to 2.5 million clones are present, just under 95% being singletons, with the ten largest covering 0.9% to 1.5%. Specimen: naive CD8+ T cells sorted from blood. The receptor set was obtained from a man younger than 35 in good health. CDR3s include the opening cysteine and the closing phenylalanine or tryptophan. Fields, in order: D gene, V gene, J gene, CDR3 DNA, CDR3 protein. D genes are given only for firm matches.

>TRBD2|TRBV4-1|TRBJ2-5
TGCGCCAGCAGCCAAATCGGTGCGGGGGGGGAAGAGACCCAGTACTTC
CASSQIGAGGEETQYF
>TRBD1|TRBV25-1|TRBJ1-2
TGTGCCAGCAACCTTGGGACAGCTAACTATGGCTACACCTTC
CASNLGTANYGYTF
>-|TRBV5-1|TRBJ2-7
TGCGCCAGCAGCTGGGGGGACAGATCCCACGAGCAGTACTTC
CASSWGDRSHEQYF
>-|TRBV27|TRBJ1-4
TGTGCCAGCGGGGGGGTTAATGAAAAACTGTTTTTT
CASGGVNEKLFF
>-|TRBV9|TRBJ2-5
TGTGCCAGCAGCGTAAGGAACGGGGTCCAAGAGACCCAGTACTTC
CASSVRNGVQETQYF
>-|TRBV9|TRBJ2-7
TGTGCCAGCAGCACAGAGGGGAGGCCCTACGAGCAGTACTTC
CASSTEGRPYEQYF
>TRBD1|TRBV6-1|TRBJ2-7
TGTGCCAGCAGTGAATGGACAGGGCCCTCCTACGAGCAGTACTTC
CASSEWTGPSYEQYF
>-|TRBV7-9|TRBJ1-4
TGTGCCAGCAGCCCGCCGTTGGCCGGTGAAAAACTGTTTTTT
CASSPPLAGEKLFF
>TRBD1|TRBV6-5|TRBJ1-3
TGTGCCAGCAGTTCGGACAGGGAGGGGTCGGGAAACACCATATATTTT
CASSSDREGSGNTIYF
>-|TRBV10-1|TRBJ2-7
TGCGCCAGCAGTGAGTCGGGAGGGGGGGACGAGCAGTACTTC
CASSESGGGDEQYF